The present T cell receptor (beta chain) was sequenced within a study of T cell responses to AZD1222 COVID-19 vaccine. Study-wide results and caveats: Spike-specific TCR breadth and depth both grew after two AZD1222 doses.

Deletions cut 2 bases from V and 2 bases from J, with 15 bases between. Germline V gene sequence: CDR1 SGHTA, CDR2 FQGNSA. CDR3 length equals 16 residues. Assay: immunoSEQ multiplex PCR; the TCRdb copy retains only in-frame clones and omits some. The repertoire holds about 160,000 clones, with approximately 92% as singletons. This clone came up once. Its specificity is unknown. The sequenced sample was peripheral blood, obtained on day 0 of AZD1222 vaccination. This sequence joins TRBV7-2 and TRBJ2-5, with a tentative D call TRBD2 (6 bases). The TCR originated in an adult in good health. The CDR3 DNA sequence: TGTGCCAGCAGCTTAAGGCCGTCTAGCGCGCAAGAGACCCAGTACTTC. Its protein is CASSLRPSSAQETQYF.